Detailed here is one TCR beta chain. This record comes from a study of blood T cell repertoires in COVID-19. A Seattle source enrolled patients during active infection and followed them longitudinally. Trimming pared 3 bases from V and 1 base from J, leaving 13 bases between. This CDR3 region has 16 residues. The germline gives CDR1 SGDLS, CDR2 YYNGEE. How the authors handled the data: From reference gene primer amplification, estimates of nucleated cell counts were derived. Measured with immunoSEQ multiplex PCR; TCRdb has only the in-frame clones, and not every one. D and trimming come from the DNA, and the V and J calls and clone size come from that table. The data show 200,000 to 250,000 clones, 85% seen once.

This TCR was recovered from a woman in her 70s with COVID-19, enrolled during active disease. The sample consisted of peripheral blood. The V gene is TRBV9, the J gene TRBJ2-2; a weak D match, TRBD2 (6 bases). The CDR3 nucleotides read TGTGCCAGCAGCGCTCGTTATAGCGGGAACACCGGGGAGCTGTTTTTT. Translating gives CASSARYSGNTGELFF.